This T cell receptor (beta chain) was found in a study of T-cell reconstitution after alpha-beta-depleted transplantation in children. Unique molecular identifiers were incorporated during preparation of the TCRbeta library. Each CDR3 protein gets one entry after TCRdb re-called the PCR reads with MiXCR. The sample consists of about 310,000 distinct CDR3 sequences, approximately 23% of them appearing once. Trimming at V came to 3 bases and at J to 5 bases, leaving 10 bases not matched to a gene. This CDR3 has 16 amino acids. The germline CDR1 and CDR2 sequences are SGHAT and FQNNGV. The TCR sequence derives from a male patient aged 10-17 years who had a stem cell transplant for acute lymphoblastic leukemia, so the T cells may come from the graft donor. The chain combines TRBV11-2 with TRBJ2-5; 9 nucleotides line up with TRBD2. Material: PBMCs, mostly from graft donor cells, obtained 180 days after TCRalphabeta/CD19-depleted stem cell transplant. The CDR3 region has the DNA TGTGCCAGCAGCTTGGCGTTAGCGGGAGCCGGGGAGACCCAGTACTTC. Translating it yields CASSLALAGAGETQYF.